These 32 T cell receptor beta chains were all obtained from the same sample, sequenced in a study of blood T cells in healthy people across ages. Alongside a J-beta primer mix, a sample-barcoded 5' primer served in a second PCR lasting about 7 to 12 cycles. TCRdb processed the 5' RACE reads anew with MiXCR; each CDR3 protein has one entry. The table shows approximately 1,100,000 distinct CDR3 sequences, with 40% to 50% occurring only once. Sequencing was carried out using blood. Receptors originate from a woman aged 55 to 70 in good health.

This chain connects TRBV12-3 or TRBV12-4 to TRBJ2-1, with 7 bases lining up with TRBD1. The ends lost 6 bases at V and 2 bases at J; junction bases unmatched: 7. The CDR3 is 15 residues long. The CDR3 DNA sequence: TGTGCCAGCAGAGATGACAGGGCCACCTACAATGAGCAGTTCTTC. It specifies CASRDDRATYNEQFF.

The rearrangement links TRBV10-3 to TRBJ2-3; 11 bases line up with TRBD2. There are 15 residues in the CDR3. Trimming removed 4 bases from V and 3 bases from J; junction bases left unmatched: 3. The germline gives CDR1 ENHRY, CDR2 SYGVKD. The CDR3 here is CAISGRLAGTDTQYF. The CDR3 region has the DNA TGTGCCATCAGTGGGCGACTAGCGGGAACAGATACGCAGTATTTT.

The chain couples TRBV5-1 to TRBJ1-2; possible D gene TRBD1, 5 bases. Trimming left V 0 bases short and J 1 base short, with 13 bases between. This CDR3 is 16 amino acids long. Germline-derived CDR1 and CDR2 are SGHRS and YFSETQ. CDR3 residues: CASSLGPGQNNYGYTF. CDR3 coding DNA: TGCGCCAGCAGCTTGGGACCAGGGCAAAATAACTATGGCTACACCTTC. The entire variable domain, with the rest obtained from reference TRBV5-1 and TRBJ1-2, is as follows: KAGVTQTPRYLIKTRGQQVTLSCSPISGHRSVSWYQQTPGQGLQFLFEYFSETQRNKGNFPGRFSGRQFSNSRSEMNVSTLELGDSALYLCASSLGPGQNNYGYTFGSGTRLTVV.

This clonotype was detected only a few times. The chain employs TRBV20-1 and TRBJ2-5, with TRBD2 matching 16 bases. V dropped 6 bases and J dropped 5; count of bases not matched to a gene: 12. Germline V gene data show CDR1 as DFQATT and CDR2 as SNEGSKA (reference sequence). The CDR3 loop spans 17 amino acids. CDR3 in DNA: TGCAGTGCACTCCCCCCCGGGACTAGCGGGAGGGCGGAGACCCAGTACTTC. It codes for CSALPPGTSGRAETQYF.

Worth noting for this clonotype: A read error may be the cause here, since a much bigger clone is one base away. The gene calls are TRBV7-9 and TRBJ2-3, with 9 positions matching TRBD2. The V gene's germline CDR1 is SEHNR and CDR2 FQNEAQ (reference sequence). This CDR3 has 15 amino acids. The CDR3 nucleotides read TGTGCCGGCAGCTCGCCAAGGACTAGCGCAGATACGCAGTATTTT. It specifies CAGSSPRTSADTQYF.

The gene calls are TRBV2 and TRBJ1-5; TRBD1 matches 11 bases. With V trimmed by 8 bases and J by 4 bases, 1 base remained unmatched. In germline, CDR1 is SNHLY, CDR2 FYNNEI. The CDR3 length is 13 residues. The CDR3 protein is CASGTGGNQPQHF. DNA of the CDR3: TGTGCCAGCGGGACAGGGGGAAATCAGCCCCAGCATTTT.

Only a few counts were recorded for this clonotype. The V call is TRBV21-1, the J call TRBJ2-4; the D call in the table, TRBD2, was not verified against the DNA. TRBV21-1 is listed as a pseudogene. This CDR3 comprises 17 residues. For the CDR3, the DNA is TGTGCCAGCAGCAAAGGGAAGCGAGGGGACCCTACTGGGGAGCAGTACTTC. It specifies CASSKGKRGDPTGEQYF.

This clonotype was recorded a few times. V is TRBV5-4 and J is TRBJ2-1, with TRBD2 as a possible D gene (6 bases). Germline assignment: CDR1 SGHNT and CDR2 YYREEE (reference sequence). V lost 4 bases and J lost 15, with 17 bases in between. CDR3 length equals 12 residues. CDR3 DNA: TGTGCCAGCAGCGCCCGACCAGGAGGGGTGTTCTTC. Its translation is CASSARPGGVFF.

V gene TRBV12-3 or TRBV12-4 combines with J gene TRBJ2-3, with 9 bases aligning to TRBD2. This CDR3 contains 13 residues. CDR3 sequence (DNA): TGTGTCATCCCGGGACTAGCAATAGATACGCAGTATTTT. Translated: CVIPGLAIDTQYF.

The CDR3 bases are TGTGCCAGCAGATCTACTACCGGGACAGAGTCCTACGAGCAGTACTTC. Translated: CASRSTTGTESYEQYF. The gene calls are TRBV5-5 and TRBJ2-7; 7 bases line up with TRBD1. J gave up 1 base and V 5 bases, and 12 bases lay outside the gene matches. CDR3 length equals 16 residues. Per the germline V gene, CDR1 is SGHKS and CDR2 is YYEKEE (reference sequence).

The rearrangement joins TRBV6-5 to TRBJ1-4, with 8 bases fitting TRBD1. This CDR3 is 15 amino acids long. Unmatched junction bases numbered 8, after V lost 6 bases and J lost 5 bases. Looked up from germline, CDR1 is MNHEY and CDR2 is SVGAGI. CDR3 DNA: TGTGCCAGCAGCCGTGGGGGACAGGCGAATGAAAAACTGTTTTTT. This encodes CASSRGGQANEKLFF.

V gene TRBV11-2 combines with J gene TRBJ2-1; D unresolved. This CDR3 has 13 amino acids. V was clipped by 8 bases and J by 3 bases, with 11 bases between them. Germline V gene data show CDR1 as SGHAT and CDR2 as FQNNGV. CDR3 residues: CASDFSDYNEQFF. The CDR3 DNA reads TGTGCCAGCGACTTCTCGGACTACAATGAGCAGTTCTTC.

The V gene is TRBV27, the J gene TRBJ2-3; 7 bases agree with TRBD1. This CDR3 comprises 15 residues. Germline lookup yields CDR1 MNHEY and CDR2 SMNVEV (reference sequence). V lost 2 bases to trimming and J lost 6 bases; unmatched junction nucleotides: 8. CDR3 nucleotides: TGTGCCAGCAGTTTAGCAGGGGGTTCGTGGGATACGCAGTATTTT. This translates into CASSLAGGSWDTQYF.

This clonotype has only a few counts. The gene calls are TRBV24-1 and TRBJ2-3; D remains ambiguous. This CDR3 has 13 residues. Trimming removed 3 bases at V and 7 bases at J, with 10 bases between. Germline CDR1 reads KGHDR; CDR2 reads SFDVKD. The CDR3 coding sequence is TGTGCCACCAGTGATCTGACAAGGAATACGCAGTATTTT. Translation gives CATSDLTRNTQYF.

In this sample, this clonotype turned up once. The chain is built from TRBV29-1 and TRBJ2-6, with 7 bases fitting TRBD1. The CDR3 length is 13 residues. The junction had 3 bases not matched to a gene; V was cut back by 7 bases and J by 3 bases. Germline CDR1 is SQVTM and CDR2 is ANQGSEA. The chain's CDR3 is CSAQGIGANVLTF. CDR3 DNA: TGCAGCGCACAGGGGATTGGGGCCAACGTCCTGACTTTC. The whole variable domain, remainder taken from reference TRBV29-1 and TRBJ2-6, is SAVISQKPSRDICQRGTSLTIQCQVDSQVTMMFWYRQQPGQSLTLIATANQGSEATYESGFVIDKFPISRPNLTFSTLTVSNMSPEDSSIYLCSAQGIGANVLTFGAGSRLTVL.

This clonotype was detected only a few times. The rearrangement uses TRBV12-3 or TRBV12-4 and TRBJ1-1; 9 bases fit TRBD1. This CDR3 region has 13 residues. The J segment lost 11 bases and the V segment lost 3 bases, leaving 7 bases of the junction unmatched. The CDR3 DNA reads TGTGCCAGCAGTTTGGGGACAGGGATCGTGGCTTTCTTT. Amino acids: CASSLGTGIVAFF.

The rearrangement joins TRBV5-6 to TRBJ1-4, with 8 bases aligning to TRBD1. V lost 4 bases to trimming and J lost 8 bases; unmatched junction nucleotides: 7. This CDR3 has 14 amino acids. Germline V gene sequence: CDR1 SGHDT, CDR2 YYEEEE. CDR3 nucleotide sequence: TGTGCCAGCAGCGCGGACAGGGTACAGGAAAAACTGTTTTTT. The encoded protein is CASSADRVQEKLFF.

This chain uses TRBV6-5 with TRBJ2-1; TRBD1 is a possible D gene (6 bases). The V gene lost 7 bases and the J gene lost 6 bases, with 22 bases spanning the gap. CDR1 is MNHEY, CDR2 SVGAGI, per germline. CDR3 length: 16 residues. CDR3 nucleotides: TGTGCCAGCAAAAATTCGAGGCGACAGGCAGTCAATGAGCAGTTCTTC. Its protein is CASKNSRRQAVNEQFF.

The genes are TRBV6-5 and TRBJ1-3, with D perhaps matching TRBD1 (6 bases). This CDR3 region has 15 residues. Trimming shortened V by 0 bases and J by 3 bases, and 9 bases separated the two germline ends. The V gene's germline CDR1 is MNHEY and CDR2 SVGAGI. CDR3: CASSYSLDSGNTIYF. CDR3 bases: TGTGCCAGCAGTTACTCTCTGGACAGTGGAAACACCATATATTTT.

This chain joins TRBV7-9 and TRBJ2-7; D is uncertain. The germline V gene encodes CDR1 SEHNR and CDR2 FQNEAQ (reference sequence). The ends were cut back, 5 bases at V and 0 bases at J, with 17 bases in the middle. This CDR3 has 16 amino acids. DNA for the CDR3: TGTGCCAGCAGCCAAAAGGGCGCCCGGACCTCCTACGAGCAGTACTTC. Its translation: CASSQKGARTSYEQYF.

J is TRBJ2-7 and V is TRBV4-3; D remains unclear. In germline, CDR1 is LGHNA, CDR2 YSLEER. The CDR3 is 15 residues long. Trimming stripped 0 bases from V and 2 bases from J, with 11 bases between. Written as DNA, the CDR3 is TGCGCCAGCAGCCAAGATAGCCACGGTACCTACGAGCAGTACTTC. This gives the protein CASSQDSHGTYEQYF.

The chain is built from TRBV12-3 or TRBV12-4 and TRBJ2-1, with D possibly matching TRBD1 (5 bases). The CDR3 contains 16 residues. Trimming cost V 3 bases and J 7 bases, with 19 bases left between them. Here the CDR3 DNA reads TGTGCCAGCAGTTTTGAAATGTCGGCAGGGTTGAATGAGCAGTTCTTC. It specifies CASSFEMSAGLNEQFF.

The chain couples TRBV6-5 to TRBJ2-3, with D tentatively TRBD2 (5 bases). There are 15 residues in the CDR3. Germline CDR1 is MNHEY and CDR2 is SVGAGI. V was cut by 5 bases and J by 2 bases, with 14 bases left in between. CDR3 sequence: CASSPSRSVTDTQYF. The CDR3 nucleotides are TGTGCCAGCAGTCCTAGCCGTTCAGTCACAGATACGCAGTATTTT.

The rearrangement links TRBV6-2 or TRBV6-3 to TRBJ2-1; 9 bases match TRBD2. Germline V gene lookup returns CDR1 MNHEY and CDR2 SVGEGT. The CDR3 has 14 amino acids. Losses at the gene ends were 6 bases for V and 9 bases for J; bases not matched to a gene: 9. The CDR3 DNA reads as TGTGCCAGCAGCACCGGGACTAGCTTCGGTGAGCAGTTCTTC. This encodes CASSTGTSFGEQFF.

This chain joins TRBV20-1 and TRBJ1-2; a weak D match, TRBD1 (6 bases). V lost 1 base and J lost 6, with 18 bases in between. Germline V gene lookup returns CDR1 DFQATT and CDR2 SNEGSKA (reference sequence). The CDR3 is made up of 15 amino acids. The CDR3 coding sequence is TGCAGTGCTAGAGTCTTCGCCAAGGGGGATGATGGCTACACCTTC. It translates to CSARVFAKGDDGYTF.

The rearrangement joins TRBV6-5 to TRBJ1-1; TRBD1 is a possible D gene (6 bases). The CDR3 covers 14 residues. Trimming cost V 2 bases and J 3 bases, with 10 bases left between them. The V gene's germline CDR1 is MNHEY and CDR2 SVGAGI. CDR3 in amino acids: CASSYLAGDTEAFF. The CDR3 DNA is TGTGCCAGCAGTTACCTAGCAGGGGACACTGAAGCTTTCTTT.

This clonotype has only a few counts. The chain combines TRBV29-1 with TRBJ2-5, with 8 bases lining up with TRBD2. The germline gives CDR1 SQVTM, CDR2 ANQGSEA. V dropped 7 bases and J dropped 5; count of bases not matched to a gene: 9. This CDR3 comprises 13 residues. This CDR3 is CSGVGTRYETQYF. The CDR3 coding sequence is TGCAGCGGTGTTGGGACTAGGTACGAGACCCAGTACTTC.

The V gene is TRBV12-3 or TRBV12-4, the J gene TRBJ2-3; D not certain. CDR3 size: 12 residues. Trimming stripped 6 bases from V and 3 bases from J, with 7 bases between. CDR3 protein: CASRSQTDTQYF. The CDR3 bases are TGTGCCAGCAGATCCCAAACAGATACGCAGTATTTT.

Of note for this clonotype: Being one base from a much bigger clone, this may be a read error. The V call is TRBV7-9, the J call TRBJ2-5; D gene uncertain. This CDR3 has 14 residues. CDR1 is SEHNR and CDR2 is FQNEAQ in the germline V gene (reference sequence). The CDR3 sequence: CASSLEVGQEAQYF. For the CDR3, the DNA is TGTGCCAGCAGCTTAGAAGTGGGCCAAGAGGCCCAGTACTTC.

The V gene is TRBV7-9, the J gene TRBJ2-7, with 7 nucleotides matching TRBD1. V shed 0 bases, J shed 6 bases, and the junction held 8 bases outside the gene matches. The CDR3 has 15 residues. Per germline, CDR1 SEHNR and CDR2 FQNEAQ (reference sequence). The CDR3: CASSLADRVVREQYF. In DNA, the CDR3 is TGTGCCAGCAGCTTAGCTGACAGGGTGGTTCGCGAGCAGTACTTC.

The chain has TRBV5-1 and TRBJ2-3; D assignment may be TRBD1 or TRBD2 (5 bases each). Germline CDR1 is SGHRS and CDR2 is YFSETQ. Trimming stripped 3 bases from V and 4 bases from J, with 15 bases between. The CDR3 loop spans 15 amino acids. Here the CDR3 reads CASSYRDQGADTQYF. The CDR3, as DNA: TGCGCCAGCAGCTACCGGGACCAAGGAGCAGATACGCAGTATTTT.

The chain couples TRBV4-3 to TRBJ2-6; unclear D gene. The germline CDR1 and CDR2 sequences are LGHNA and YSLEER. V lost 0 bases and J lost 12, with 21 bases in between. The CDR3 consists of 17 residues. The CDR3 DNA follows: TGCGCCAGCAGCCAAGATCGGGCAGGACCCTTCGCATCCGTCCTGACTTTC. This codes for CASSQDRAGPFASVLTF.